These T cell receptor beta chains were read from a single sample in a study of blood T cell repertoires in COVID-19. Sequencing used immunoSEQ multiplex PCR; TCRdb keeps in-frame clones, though not all of them. The sample holds around 170,000 clones; 80% to 85% are singletons and the top ten take nearly 8%. What was sequenced was PBMCs or T cells enriched from blood (not recorded which). These receptors came from a woman aged 50 to 60 who had recovered from COVID-19. Each CDR3 is given with its conserved first and last residue. D genes are given only for firm matches. Clone size appears in some rows only: once, few, many, or a class for an expanded clone.

d_gene,v_gene,abundance,j_gene,len,CDR3nt,CDR3aa
TRBD2,TRBV13,-,TRBJ2-1,17,TGTGCCAGCAGCTTGAGGGTGGGACTAGCGGCCTACAATGAGCAGTTCTTC,CASSLRVGLAAYNEQFF
-,TRBV28,-,TRBJ1-2,14,TGTGCCAGCAGTGTAGGGGCTCATAACTATGGCTACACCTTC,CASSVGAHNYGYTF
-,TRBV30,-,TRBJ1-6,16,TGTGCCTGGAGTGTACGGTCCCAGGGGTTGAATTCACCCCTCCACTTT,CAWSVRSQGLNSPLHF
-,TRBV6-5,-,TRBJ1-3,15,TGTGCCAGCAGTTACTCGAGCCAATCTGGAAACACCATATATTTT,CASSYSSQSGNTIYF
TRBD2,TRBV12-3/TRBV12-4,-,TRBJ2-1,12,TGTGCCAGCAGTTCGTTAGCGGGAGCACAGTTCTTC,CASSSLAGAQFF
-,TRBV18,-,TRBJ2-1,13,TGTGCCAGCTCACAGCTAGGGGGCAATGAGCAGTTCTTC,CASSQLGGNEQFF
TRBD1,TRBV6-6,-,TRBJ1-4,16,TGTGCCAGCAGTTATGGGGTACAGGGGATTAATGAAAAACTGTTTTTT,CASSYGVQGINEKLFF
-,TRBV6-1,once,TRBJ1-1,15,TGTGCCAGCAGTGAACAGGACAGACTGAACACTGAAGCTTTCTTT,CASSEQDRLNTEAFF
-,TRBV19,-,TRBJ1-5,15,TGTGCCAGTACCACAGGGAATCGAGGCAATCAGCCCCAGCATTTT,CASTTGNRGNQPQHF
-,TRBV19,-,TRBJ2-3,16,TGTGCCAGTAGTATATCGCGGGTCCGTGCCACAGATACGCAGTATTTT,CASSISRVRATDTQYF
-,TRBV14,-,TRBJ1-3,12,TGTGCCAGTCAGGGGTCTGGAAACACCATATATTTT,CASQGSGNTIYF
TRBD1,TRBV6-6,-,TRBJ1-2,15,TGTGCCAGCACCAAGGAAGGGACAGGGGCCTATGGCTACACCTTC,CASTKEGTGAYGYTF
-,TRBV28,-,TRBJ2-3,15,TGTGCCAGCAGTTCTCGGACTTCGTGGACAGATACGCAGTATTTT,CASSSRTSWTDTQYF
TRBD1,TRBV7-2,-,TRBJ1-1,14,TGTGCCAGCAGCTCATACAGGGGCCACACTGAAGCTTTCTTT,CASSSYRGHTEAFF
TRBD1,TRBV7-3,-,TRBJ1-1,14,TGTGCCAGCAGCTTGGACAGGGTGAGCACTGAAGCTTTCTTT,CASSLDRVSTEAFF
TRBD1,TRBV27,-,TRBJ2-5,15,TGTGCCAGCAGTTTGAGGGGGACAGGGAAAGAGACCCAGTACTTC,CASSLRGTGKETQYF
-,TRBV19,-,TRBJ2-5,14,TGTGCCAGTAGTATAGTGCGGCAGCAAGAGACCCAGTACTTC,CASSIVRQQETQYF
TRBD1,TRBV2,-,TRBJ1-2,14,TGTGCCAGCAGGGGGACAGGGGGCCTCTATGGCTACACCTTC,CASRGTGGLYGYTF
TRBD1,TRBV6-2/TRBV6-3,once,TRBJ2-2,17,TGTGCCAGCAGTTACAGGGGGCGGCGACAGGGAATCGGGGAGCTGTTTTTT,CASSYRGRRQGIGELFF
-,TRBV10-3,-,TRBJ2-7,13,TGTGCCATCAGTCGACTAGAGGCCTACGAGCAGTACTTC,CAISRLEAYEQYF
TRBD1,TRBV4-2,-,TRBJ1-4,16,TGTGCCAGCAGCCAAATTCTCGACAGGGGCCGTGAAAAACTGTTTTTT,CASSQILDRGREKLFF
-,TRBV19,-,TRBJ2-5,16,TGTGCCAGTAGTCCTGGGGCAGGGTCCCCCCAAGAGACCCAGTACTTC,CASSPGAGSPQETQYF
TRBD1,TRBV29-1,-,TRBJ1-2,10,TGCAGCGTTGAAAGACAGGGCCACACCTTC,CSVERQGHTF
-,TRBV7-2,-,TRBJ2-1,15,TGTGCCAGCAGCTTAGCGGGGGGGCCCTACAATGAGCAGTTCTTC,CASSLAGGPYNEQFF
TRBD1,TRBV28,-,TRBJ2-3,16,TGTGCCAGCAGTTTACTGGGACAGGGGTACACAGATACGCAGTATTTT,CASSLLGQGYTDTQYF
TRBD2,TRBV4-3,-,TRBJ2-1,17,TGCGCCAGCAGCCTTCCTCCCGGACTAGCGGGAGCGGCTGAGCAGTTCTTC,CASSLPPGLAGAAEQFF
TRBD1,TRBV3-1/TRBV3-2,-,TRBJ1-2,13,TGTGCCAGCAGCCCGACAGGGTCCTATGGCTACACCTTC,CASSPTGSYGYTF
-,TRBV11-2,-,TRBJ1-2,14,TGTGCCAGCAGCTCCCAGGGGAATAACTATGGCTACACCTTC,CASSSQGNNYGYTF